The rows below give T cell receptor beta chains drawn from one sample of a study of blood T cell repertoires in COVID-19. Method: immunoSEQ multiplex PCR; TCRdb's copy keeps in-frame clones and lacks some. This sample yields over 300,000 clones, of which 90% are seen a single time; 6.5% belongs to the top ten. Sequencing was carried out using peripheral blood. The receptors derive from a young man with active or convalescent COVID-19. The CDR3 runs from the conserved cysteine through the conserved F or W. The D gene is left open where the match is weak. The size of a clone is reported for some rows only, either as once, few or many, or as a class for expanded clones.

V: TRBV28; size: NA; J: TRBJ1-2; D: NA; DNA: TGTGCCAGCAGTCCCCCGGCCGGGGGGTTCTATGGCTACACCTTC; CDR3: CASSPPAGGFYGYTF
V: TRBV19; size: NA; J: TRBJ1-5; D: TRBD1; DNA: TGTGCCAGTAGTGGGACAGGGATTAGCAATCAGCCCCAGCATTTT; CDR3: CASSGTGISNQPQHF
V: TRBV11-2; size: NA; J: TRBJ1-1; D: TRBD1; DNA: TGTGCCAGCAGCTTAGAAGGACAGGGGCGGGCTGAAGCTTTCTTT; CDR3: CASSLEGQGRAEAFF
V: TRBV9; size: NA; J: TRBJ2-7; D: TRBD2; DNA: TGTGCCAGCAGCGTAGGGGAGGGTGGGGTTTCCTACGAGCAGTACTTC; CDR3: CASSVGEGGVSYEQYF
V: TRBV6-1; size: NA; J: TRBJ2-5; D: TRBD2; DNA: TGTGCCAGCAGTGCCAGTCTAGCGGCCCCCCGGGAGACCCAGTACTTC; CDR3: CASSASLAAPRETQYF
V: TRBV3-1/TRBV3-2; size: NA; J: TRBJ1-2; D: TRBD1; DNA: TGTGCCAGCAGCTCGGGGACAGGGAAAAGGGCTAACTATGGCTACACCTTC; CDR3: CASSSGTGKRANYGYTF
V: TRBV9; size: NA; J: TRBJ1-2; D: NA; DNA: TGTGCCAGCAGCGTAGGGGAGGGAAGGTTCTATGGCTACACCTTC; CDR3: CASSVGEGRFYGYTF
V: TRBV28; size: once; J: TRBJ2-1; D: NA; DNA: TGTGCCAGCAGTCCCGTCCGGTTTCGGCAGTTCTTC; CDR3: CASSPVRFRQFF
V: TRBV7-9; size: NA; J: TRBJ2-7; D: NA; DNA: TGTGCCAGCAGCTTAGTAGGGAGACAAACCTACGAGCAGTACTTC; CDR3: CASSLVGRQTYEQYF
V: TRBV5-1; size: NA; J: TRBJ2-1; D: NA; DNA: TGCGCCAGCAGCTCCGGGCGGACAACGGGCAATGAGCAGTTCTTC; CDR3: CASSSGRTTGNEQFF
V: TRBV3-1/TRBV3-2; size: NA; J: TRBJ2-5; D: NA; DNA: TGTGCCAGCAGTCAACGGGGGGCGGGTGAGACCCAGTACTTC; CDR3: CASSQRGAGETQYF
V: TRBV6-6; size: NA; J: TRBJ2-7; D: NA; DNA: TGTGCCAGCAGTTACCTTGGGGGGTGGAGAAGCGAGCAGTACTTC; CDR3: CASSYLGGWRSEQYF
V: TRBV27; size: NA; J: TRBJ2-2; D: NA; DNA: TGTGCCAGCAGTTTGGGGCGGGGAACCGGGGAGCTGTTTTTT; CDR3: CASSLGRGTGELFF
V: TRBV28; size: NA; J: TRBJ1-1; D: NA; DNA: TGTGCCAGCAGGCCGGGTTCTTTAGGTGAAGCTTTCTTT; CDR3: CASRPGSLGEAFF
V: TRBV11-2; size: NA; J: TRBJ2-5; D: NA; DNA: TGTGCCAGCAGCCACACACCGACAGGCCCTCAAGAGACCCAGTACTTC; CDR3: CASSHTPTGPQETQYF
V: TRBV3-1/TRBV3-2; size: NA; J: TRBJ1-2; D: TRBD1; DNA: TGTGCCAGCAGACTAAGACAGGGAAACTATGGCTACACCTTC; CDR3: CASRLRQGNYGYTF
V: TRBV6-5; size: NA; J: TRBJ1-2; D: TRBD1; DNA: TGTGCCAGCAGTTACGGGGGACAGGGGATGAGAGGCTACACCTTC; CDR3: CASSYGGQGMRGYTF
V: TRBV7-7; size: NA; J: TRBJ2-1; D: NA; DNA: TGTGCCAGCAGCTTCGAAGGACACTACAATGAGCAGTTCTTC; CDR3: CASSFEGHYNEQFF
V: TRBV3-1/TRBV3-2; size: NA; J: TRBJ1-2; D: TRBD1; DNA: TGTGCCAGCAGCTCATACCAGGGACAGGGGAATGGCTACACCTTC; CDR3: CASSSYQGQGNGYTF
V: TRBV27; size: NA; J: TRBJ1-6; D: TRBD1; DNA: TGTGCCAGCAGTTTATCACCTGGGGACAGGGGGCGCAGAAATTCACCCCTCCACTTT; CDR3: CASSLSPGDRGRRNSPLHF
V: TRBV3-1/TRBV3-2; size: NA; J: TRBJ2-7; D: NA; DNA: TGTGCCAGCACCCAAACGACAGGACCCTACGAGCAGTACTTC; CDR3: CASTQTTGPYEQYF
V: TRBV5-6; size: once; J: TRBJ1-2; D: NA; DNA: TGTGCCAGCAGCTTAGCCAGGGCCAACTATGGCTACACCTTC; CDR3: CASSLARANYGYTF
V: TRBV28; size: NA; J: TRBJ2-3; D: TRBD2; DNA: TGTGCCAGCAGTCCCCCGGGACTAGCGTCAGGGACAGATACGCAGTATTTT; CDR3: CASSPPGLASGTDTQYF
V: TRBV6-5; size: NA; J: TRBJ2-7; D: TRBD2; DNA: TGTGCCAGCAGTAAAAAGATAGCGGGAGGCTACGAGCAGTACTTC; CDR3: CASSKKIAGGYEQYF
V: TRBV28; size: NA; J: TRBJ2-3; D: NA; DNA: TGTGCCAGCAGTTTCCACTCCGGCACAGATACGCAGTATTTT; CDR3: CASSFHSGTDTQYF
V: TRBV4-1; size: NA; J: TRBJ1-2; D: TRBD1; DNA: TGCGCCAGCAGCCAAGAGCCAGGGGGGACTGGTGGCTACACCTTC; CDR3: CASSQEPGGTGGYTF
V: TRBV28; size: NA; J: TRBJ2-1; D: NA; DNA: TGTGCCAGCAGTCTATTCCGGGAGTACAATGAGCAGTTCTTC; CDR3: CASSLFREYNEQFF
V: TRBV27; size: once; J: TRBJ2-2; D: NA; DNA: TGTGCCAGCAGTATTACTATCACCGGGGAGCTGTTTTTT; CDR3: CASSITITGELFF
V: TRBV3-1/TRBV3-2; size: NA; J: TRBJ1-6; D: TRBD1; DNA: TGTGCCAGCAGCCAAGCCCGGACAGGGGATTCACCCCTCCACTTT; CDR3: CASSQARTGDSPLHF
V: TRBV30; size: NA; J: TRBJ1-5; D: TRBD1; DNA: TGTGCCTGGAGCAACGACAGGGGGAGTTATAGCAATCAGCCCCAGCATTTT; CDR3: CAWSNDRGSYSNQPQHF
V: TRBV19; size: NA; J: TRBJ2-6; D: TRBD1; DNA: TGTGCCAGTGTAACTACAGGGGCTGGGGCCAACGTCCTGACTTTC; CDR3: CASVTTGAGANVLTF
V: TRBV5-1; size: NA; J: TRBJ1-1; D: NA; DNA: TGCGCCAGCAGCTTCCTCACACAGGAAGACGAAGCTTTCTTT; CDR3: CASSFLTQEDEAFF
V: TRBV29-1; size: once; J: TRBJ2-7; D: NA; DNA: TGCAGCGTTGTCGAGAAAGCCTCGGGCTACGAGCAGTACTTC; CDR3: CSVVEKASGYEQYF
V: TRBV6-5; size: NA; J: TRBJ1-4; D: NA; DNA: TGTGCCAGCAGGCTCGGGGGTGGAAATGAAAAACTGTTTTTT; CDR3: CASRLGGGNEKLFF
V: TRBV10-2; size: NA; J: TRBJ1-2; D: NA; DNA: TGCGCCAGCAGTGAGTCTGGCGGCTATGGCTACACCTTC; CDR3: CASSESGGYGYTF
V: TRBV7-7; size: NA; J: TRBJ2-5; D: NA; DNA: TGTGCCAGCAGCCCGGACTGGGTGGAGACCCAGTACTTC; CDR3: CASSPDWVETQYF
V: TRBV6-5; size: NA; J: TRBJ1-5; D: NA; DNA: TGTGCCAGCAGTTATACAGGCTCCGCAGCCCAGCATTTT; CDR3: CASSYTGSAAQHF